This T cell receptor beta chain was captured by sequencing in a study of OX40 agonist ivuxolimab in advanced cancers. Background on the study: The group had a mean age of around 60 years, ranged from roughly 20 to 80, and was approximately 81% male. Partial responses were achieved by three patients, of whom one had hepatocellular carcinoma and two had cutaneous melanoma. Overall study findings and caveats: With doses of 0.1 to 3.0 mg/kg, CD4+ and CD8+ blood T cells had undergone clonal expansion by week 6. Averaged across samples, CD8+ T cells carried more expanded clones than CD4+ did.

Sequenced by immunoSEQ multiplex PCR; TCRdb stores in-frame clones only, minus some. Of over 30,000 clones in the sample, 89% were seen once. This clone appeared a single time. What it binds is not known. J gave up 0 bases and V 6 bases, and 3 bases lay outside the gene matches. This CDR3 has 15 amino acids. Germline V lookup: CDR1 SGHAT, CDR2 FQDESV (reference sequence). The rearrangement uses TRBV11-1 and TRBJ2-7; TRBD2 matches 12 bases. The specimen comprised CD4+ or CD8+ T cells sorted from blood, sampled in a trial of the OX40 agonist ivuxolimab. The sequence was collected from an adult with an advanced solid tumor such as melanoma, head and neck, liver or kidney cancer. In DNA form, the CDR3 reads TGTGCCAGCAGTCGACTAGCGGGAGACTCCTACGAGCAGTACTTC. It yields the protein CASSRLAGDSYEQYF.